These 3 T cell receptor beta chains were sequenced from one sample in a study of blood T cell repertoires in COVID-19 (dated by TCRdb to about 2020). The library was built by means of the immunoSEQ multiplex PCR assay. TCRdb carries this immuneACCESS record with in-frame sequences only. Its versions omit some clonotypes, under half of them owing to an unresolved V gene in the studies checked, with the rest unexplained. Across this sample there are 250,000 to 300,000 clones, with about 83% seen only once. The ten most abundant clones make up approximately 5.4% of the sample. Sequencing was done on a sample of peripheral blood. The source is an older man with acute or convalescent COVID-19.

With regard to this clone: Other DNA sequences in this specimen translate into the identical CDR3. The chain combines TRBV5-6 with TRBJ2-7, with D hard to call. Trimming shortened V by 0 bases and J by 2 bases, and 3 bases separated the two germline ends. The length of the CDR3 is 12 residues. Germline CDR1 is SGHDT and CDR2 is YYEEEE. CDR3 region: CASSLAAYEQYF. The CDR3 DNA is TGTGCCAGCAGCTTGGCGGCCTACGAGCAGTACTTC.

The chain combines TRBV19 with TRBJ1-6; a weak D match, TRBD1 (5 bases). Looked up from germline, CDR1 is LNHDA and CDR2 is SQIVND (reference sequence). V lost 5 bases and J 7 bases, leaving 12 bases between the germline ends. The CDR3 is 14 residues long. In nucleotides, the CDR3 is TGTGCCAGTAGTGCAAGGGGTGGAAATTCACCCCTCCACTTT. It yields the protein CASSARGGNSPLHF.

V is TRBV30 and J is TRBJ1-2; D call uncertain. Trimming took 3 bases from V and 4 from J, leaving 12 bases between them. CDR1 is GTSNPN and CDR2 is SVGIG in the germline V gene (reference sequence). This CDR3 comprises 13 residues. This chain's CDR3 is CAWRASGTYGYTF. For the CDR3, the DNA is TGTGCCTGGAGGGCTTCAGGCACCTATGGCTACACCTTC.